This T cell receptor (beta chain) appears in the sequencing data of a study of shared clonotypes between healthy human individuals. Study in general: Per donor, CD8 memory used one plate, CD8 naive used two, CD4 memory used three and CD4 naive used three.

This table comes from immunoSEQ multiplex PCR, and its TCRdb copy is limited to in-frame clones, with some not included. This table holds 2 million to 2.5 million clones, around 90% found once. The CDR3 is made up of 18 amino acids. The V end was cut by 6 bases, the J end by 7 bases, with 27 bases between. CDR1 is SGHTA, CDR2 FQGNSA, per germline. The chain carries TRBV7-2 and TRBJ2-2; a possible D gene is TRBD2 (5 bases). The material sequenced was naive CD4+ T cells from PBMCs. Documented subset: CD45RA+ positively selected. The receptor's source is a man between 18 and 29 years old in good health. Some clones in this sample may be carry-over from other donors' samples. In nucleotides, the CDR3 is TGTGCCAGCAGTCGGGGAAGACTCCGGGTCCAGTCCAGCGGGGAGCTGTTTTTT. It codes for CASSRGRLRVQSSGELFF.